This T cell receptor beta chain was observed in a study of neurological immune-mediated disorders. This CDR3 has 16 amino acids. Germline V lookup: CDR1 SGHRS, CDR2 YFSETQ. The germline V and J ends were trimmed by 0 bases and 10 bases, with 21 bases remaining between them. In the case of this clonotype: A much larger clone differs by one base, so this may be a read error.

Time point of the sample: longitudinal time-point 2. PBMCs stored at -80 C, numbering 2 million, were the origin of the unsorted libraries. Synthesis of cDNA was performed by 5'RACE using 10-nucleotide random UMIs. Over 160 million TCR-beta sequences from 15-18 subjects were obtained in each sequencing run. MiXCR, run by TCRdb on the 5' RACE reads, gives a single entry per CDR3 protein. Of around 90,000 distinct CDR3 sequences listed, about 13% were seen once; the top ten hold about 4.6%. The rearrangement uses TRBV5-1 and TRBJ2-3; D not resolved. The sample was PBMCs. This receptor was obtained from a female donor with HTLV-1-associated myelopathy (HAM/TSP). CDR3 nucleotide sequence: TGCGCCAGCAGCTTGGTGACGGTTTTAGGATGGAGTGCGCAGTATTTT. Its translation: CASSLVTVLGWSAQYF.